The 18 T cell receptor beta chains below all came from one sample that was sequenced in a study of patients and donors after allogeneic stem cell transplantation. TCRdb re-called the RT-PCR reads with MiXCR, one entry per CDR3 protein. The sample contains about a million distinct CDR3 sequences, about a sixth of which appear only once. Sequencing was performed on blood, either unsorted or a sorted T cell fraction (not recorded which). The receptors were sampled from a human donor who was either an allogeneic HSCT recipient or a stem cell or donor lymphocyte infusion donor (not recorded which). It is not recorded whose cells these are; they may come from a transplant donor.

This clonotype showed up just a few times. J is TRBJ2-1 and V is TRBV21-1; whether TRBD2, the table's D call, matches the DNA was not checked. TRBV21-1 is labeled a pseudogene. The CDR3 sequence is 17 residues long. The DNA for the CDR3 is TGTGCCAGCAGCAGCGGCGGGCCGACCTTGTCCTACAATGAGCAGTTCTTC. This translates into CASSSGGPTLSYNEQFF.

The rearrangement uses TRBV5-6 and TRBJ1-2; 12 bases match TRBD1. Germline V gene data show CDR1 as SGHDT and CDR2 as YYEEEE. The V and J ends lost 4 bases and 0 bases, in that order; junction bases with no gene match: 4. The CDR3 length is 16 residues. CDR3 amino acids: CASSGRDRGPNYGYTF. The CDR3 DNA reads as TGTGCCAGCAGCGGCCGGGACAGGGGGCCTAACTATGGCTACACCTTC.

As for this clonotype: One junction end disagrees with the germline gene, perhaps due to a read error. This chain uses TRBV19 with TRBJ1-2; D not certain. The CDR3 contains 15 residues. Germline CDR1 LNHDA, CDR2 SQIVND (reference sequence). CDR3 loop: CASSTSTPNLYGYTF. DNA for the CDR3: TGTGCCAGTAGTACGTCAACACCCAACCTCTATGGCTATACCTTC.

This clonotype was seen more than once but under ten times. The V call is TRBV29-1, the J call TRBJ1-5, with D perhaps TRBD1 (6 bases). The CDR3 contains 12 residues. Germline assignment: CDR1 SQVTM and CDR2 ANQGSEA. V was shortened by 7 bases and J by 4 bases, with 11 bases between the two germline ends. In DNA, the CDR3 is TGCAGCGCGGGGGGCGTGAATCAGCCCCAGCATTTT. Protein: CSAGGVNQPQHF.

The chain recombines TRBV6-5 with TRBJ2-7; D possibly corresponds to TRBD2 (5 bases). The germline CDR1 and CDR2 sequences are MNHEY and SVGAGI. The CDR3 is 15 residues long. V was pared by 0 bases and J by 2 bases, with 11 bases between. The CDR3 DNA reads TGTGCCAGCAGTTACTCGATCACGGGAACCTACGAGCAGTACTTC. This translates into CASSYSITGTYEQYF.

This chain links TRBV5-6 with TRBJ2-3; D is perhaps TRBD1 (6 bases). The CDR3 loop spans 15 amino acids. The germline gives CDR1 SGHDT, CDR2 YYEEEE. V dropped 4 bases and J dropped 2 bases, with 14 bases sitting between them. The CDR3 region has the DNA TGTGCCAGCAGCCCCACTCACAGGGTCACAGATACGCAGTATTTT. Translating gives CASSPTHRVTDTQYF.

There are many counts of this clonotype. V gene TRBV20-1 combines with J gene TRBJ2-1; 10 bases are a match to TRBD2. The CDR3 contains 16 residues. Germline CDR1 reads DFQATT; CDR2 reads SNEGSKA (reference sequence). Trimming cost V 5 bases and J 1 base; bases outside gene matches: 8. CDR3 DNA: TGCAGTGCTGGGGCCCTAGCGGGGGCTTCCTACAATGAGCAGTTCTTC. This translates into CSAGALAGASYNEQFF.

The chain links TRBV5-6 to TRBJ2-1; a weak D match, TRBD2 (5 bases). The germline CDR1 and CDR2 sequences are SGHDT and YYEEEE. The ends were cut back, 4 bases at V and 0 bases at J, with 8 bases in the middle. The CDR3 totals 14 residues. The CDR3 spells CASSREISYNEQFF. DNA of the CDR3: TGTGCCAGCAGCCGGGAAATCTCCTACAATGAGCAGTTCTTC. The whole variable domain, remainder taken from reference TRBV5-6 and TRBJ2-1, is DAGVTQSPTHLIKTRGQQVTLRCSPKSGHDTVSWYQQALGQGPQFIFQYYEEEERQRGNFPDRFSGHQFPNYSSELNVNALLLGDSALYLCASSREISYNEQFFGPGTRLTVL.

In its sample, this clonotype was seen a few times. The chain carries TRBV10-3 and TRBJ1-4; D gene uncertain. Germline-derived CDR1 and CDR2 are ENHRY and SYGVKD. CDR3 length: 14 residues. The V gene lost 0 bases and the J gene lost 4 bases, with 6 bases spanning the gap. DNA for the CDR3: TGTGCCATCAGTGAGTCAGCTTTTAATGAAAAACTGTTTTTT. It is translated as CAISESAFNEKLFF.

This clonotype was recorded a few times. The rearrangement joins TRBV12-3 or TRBV12-4 to TRBJ2-7, with 14 bases that match TRBD2. CDR3 length: 14 residues. The V and J ends lost 6 bases and 6 bases, in that order; junction bases with no gene match: 4. CDR3 in DNA: TGTGCCAGCAGCCCCGGGACTAGCGGGAGCGAGCAGTACTTC. Its translation: CASSPGTSGSEQYF.

This clonotype was picked up a small number of times. This sequence joins TRBV7-2 and TRBJ2-7, with D perhaps assigned TRBD1 or TRBD2 (6 bases each). This CDR3 contains 15 residues. V lost 2 bases, J lost 6 bases, and 17 bases lay in between. Per the germline V gene, CDR1 is SGHTA and CDR2 is FQGNSA. This chain's CDR3 is CASSLTGSGAGEQYF. The CDR3 coding sequence is TGTGCCAGCAGCTTAACGGGGTCGGGGGCTGGCGAGCAGTACTTC.

This rearrangement joins TRBV7-2 to TRBJ2-2; 7 bases fit TRBD1. V shed 3 bases, J shed 6 bases, and the junction held 7 bases outside the gene matches. CDR3 size: 15 residues. Looked up from germline, CDR1 is SGHTA and CDR2 is FQGNSA. The DNA for the CDR3 is TGTGCCAGCAGCTTGACCGGGACAGAACCCGGGGAGCTGTTTTTT. Its protein product is CASSLTGTEPGELFF.

The genes are TRBV6-1 and TRBJ2-6; D is uncertain. Germline CDR1 and CDR2: MNHNS and SASEGT. This CDR3 is 14 amino acids long. Trimming cost V 6 bases and J 0 bases, with 6 bases left between them. As DNA, the CDR3 is TGTGCCAGCAGACACTACTCTGGGGCCAACGTCCTGACTTTC. This gives the protein CASRHYSGANVLTF.

The chain is built from TRBV6-2 or TRBV6-3 and TRBJ1-6; 7 nucleotides align to TRBD1. Germline V CDR1 and CDR2: MNHEY, SVGEGT. Trimming took 4 bases from V and 8 from J; bases not matched to a gene: 8. The CDR3 is made up of 15 amino acids. The CDR3 sequence: CASSLLRGLDSPLHF. CDR3 in DNA: TGTGCCAGCAGTTTGTTAAGGGGGCTGGATTCACCCCTCCACTTT.

This clonotype has more than one count but fewer than ten. The rearrangement links TRBV4-3 to TRBJ2-4; D may match TRBD1 or TRBD2 (6 bases each). This CDR3 has 16 residues. Between the trimmed V and J ends, which lost 0 bases and 7 bases, there was a span of 16 bases. Looked up from germline, CDR1 is LGHNA and CDR2 is YSLEER. The CDR3 nucleotides are TGCGCCAGCAGCCAAGAGGCGCCTTCGGGGGCGAACATTCAGTACTTC. It specifies CASSQEAPSGANIQYF.

This clonotype turned up a few times. J is TRBJ2-5 and V is TRBV12-3 or TRBV12-4; the D is unclear. Trimming took off 3 bases at V and 5 bases at J, with 13 bases between the two ends. This CDR3 contains 14 residues. CDR3 sequence reads: CASSFMSPAETQYF. The DNA of the CDR3 is TGTGCCAGCAGTTTCATGAGCCCTGCGGAGACCCAGTACTTC.

This clonotype was seen only a few times. The V call is TRBV12-3 or TRBV12-4, the J call TRBJ1-2; D might be TRBD1 (5 bases). The CDR3 extends over 13 amino acids. Deletions cut 6 bases from V and 4 bases from J, with 12 bases between. Written as DNA, the CDR3 is TGTGCCAGCAGACGGGGACTCAGCTATGGCTACACCTTC. It yields the protein CASRRGLSYGYTF.

The chain links TRBV7-9 to TRBJ2-1; D ambiguous. V lost 1 base, J lost 5 bases, and 12 bases lay in between. The CDR3 extends over 15 amino acids. Germline lookup yields CDR1 SEHNR and CDR2 FQNEAQ (reference sequence). The CDR3 reads CASSLGVTLDNEQFF. The CDR3 DNA follows: TGTGCCAGCAGCTTAGGGGTTACTCTGGACAATGAGCAGTTCTTC.